The 16 T cell receptor beta chains in this list originate from one sample, sequenced in a study of shared clonotypes between healthy human individuals. CD8 cells regarded as naive lacked CD45RO, were positively chosen for CCR7, and omitted terminally differentiated effector memory CD45RA+ cells. Assay: immunoSEQ multiplex PCR; the TCRdb copy retains only in-frame clones and omits some. Of some 2.1 million clones listed, approximately 95% were seen once; the top ten hold 0.9% to 1.4%. The sequenced material came from naive CD8+ T cells sorted from blood. The receptors were sampled from a man between 18 and 35 years old in good health.

The chain uses TRBV6-5 and TRBJ1-6; D might be TRBD1 (5 bases). Germline CDR1 reads MNHEY; CDR2 reads SVGAGI. The CDR3 extends over 15 amino acids. Between the trimmed V and J ends, which lost 5 bases and 9 bases, there was a span of 17 bases. This CDR3 is CASSRTGQGVSPLHF. Here the CDR3 DNA reads TGTGCCAGCAGTCGAACAGGCCAAGGTGTTTCACCCCTCCACTTT.

The chain carries TRBV4-1 and TRBJ2-5; 12 bases agree with TRBD2. The CDR3 spans 17 residues. Germline V lookup: CDR1 MGHRA, CDR2 YSYEKL. The J segment lost 5 bases and the V segment lost 5 bases, leaving 12 bases of the junction unmatched. Here the CDR3 DNA reads TGCGCCAGCAGCACCTCTAGCGGGAGGGCCGGAATGGAGACCCAGTACTTC. This codes for CASSTSSGRAGMETQYF.

This chain uses TRBV14 with TRBJ2-3; D uncertain. The CDR3 sequence is 15 residues long. From germline, CDR1 is SGHDN and CDR2 FVKESK. Trimming took 0 bases from V and 4 from J, leaving 11 bases between them. CDR3 sequence reads: CASSQEHWVADTQYF. The CDR3 DNA follows: TGTGCCAGCAGCCAAGAGCATTGGGTGGCAGATACGCAGTATTTT.

The chain employs TRBV7-9 and TRBJ2-7; 8 positions match TRBD2. The CDR3 covers 15 residues. The junction had 9 bases not matched to a gene; V was cut back by 3 bases and J by 5 bases. The germline V gene has CDR1 SEHNR and CDR2 FQNEAQ (reference sequence). CDR3 in DNA: TGTGCCAGCAGCTTTCCCCGGGACGGGAGGGACGAGCAGTACTTC. Its protein is CASSFPRDGRDEQYF.

V usage is TRBV13 and J usage is TRBJ2-5; D call uncertain. V lost 5 bases and J 5 bases, leaving 15 bases between the germline ends. CDR1 is PRHDT and CDR2 is FYEKMQ in the germline V gene (reference sequence). The CDR3 spans 14 residues. CDR3 sequence: CASSPSMGWETQYF. CDR3 nucleotides: TGTGCCAGCAGCCCTAGTATGGGCTGGGAGACCCAGTACTTC.

This chain connects TRBV7-6 to TRBJ2-3; 8 bases align to TRBD2. CDR1 and CDR2 (germline): SGHVS, FNYEAQ. The CDR3 consists of 15 residues. V dropped 5 bases and J dropped 7; count of bases not matched to a gene: 11. CDR3 region: CASSPRAGAENTQYF. In DNA, the CDR3 is TGTGCCAGCAGCCCCCGAGCGGGGGCAGAAAATACGCAGTATTTT.

The chain carries TRBV12-2 and TRBJ1-2; TRBD1, the table's D call, lacks a check against the DNA. TRBV12-2 is tagged as a pseudogene. The CDR3 covers 17 residues. The chain's CDR3 is CASRLALDRGRNYGYTF. The CDR3 DNA reads TGTGCAAGTCGCTTAGCGCTGGACAGGGGGCGGAACTATGGCTACACCTTC.

This clone came up once. The chain joins TRBV27 to TRBJ1-4; D remains unclear. Germline V lookup: CDR1 MNHEY, CDR2 SMNVEV (reference sequence). The V gene lost 0 bases and the J gene lost 4 bases, with 9 bases spanning the gap. This CDR3 spans 15 amino acids. CDR3 protein: CASSLSRSLNEKLFF. DNA for the CDR3: TGTGCCAGCAGTTTATCCCGCAGTCTTAATGAAAAACTGTTTTTT.

Only one count was recorded for this clone. This same CDR3 is encoded by further DNA sequences in the sample. This chain joins TRBV7-9 and TRBJ2-5; D tentatively reads TRBD1 or TRBD2 (5 bases each). V lost 5 bases and J lost 5, with 12 bases in between. Germline V gene lookup returns CDR1 SEHNR and CDR2 FQNEAQ (reference sequence). The CDR3 is made up of 13 amino acids. Here the CDR3 reads CASSGDRRETQYF. CDR3 sequence (DNA): TGTGCCAGCAGCGGGGACCGCCGCGAGACCCAGTACTTC. Using reference TRBV7-9 and TRBJ2-5 for the parts outside the CDR3, the full variable domain is DTGVSQNPRHKITKRGQNVTFRCDPISEHNRLYWYRQTLGQGPEFLTYFQNEAQLEKSRLLSDRFSAERPKGSFSTLEIQRTEQGDSAMYLCASSGDRRETQYFGPGTRLLVL.

The J gene is TRBJ2-7, the V gene TRBV4-3; 10 nucleotides line up with TRBD2. Germline V gene sequence: CDR1 LGHNA, CDR2 YSLEER. Losses at the gene ends were 3 bases for V and 4 bases for J; bases not matched to a gene: 12. The CDR3 is 17 residues long. The CDR3, as DNA: TGCGCCAGCAGCCATAGCCACCCGCGGACTAGCGGATACGAGCAGTACTTC. It codes for CASSHSHPRTSGYEQYF.

Notes on this clone: This CDR3 is also generated by other DNA sequences in the sample. The rearrangement joins TRBV5-6 to TRBJ2-1, with D maybe TRBD2 (5 bases). Germline V lookup: CDR1 SGHDT, CDR2 YYEEEE. The CDR3 sequence is 12 residues long. The ends were cut back, 1 base at V and 8 bases at J, with 7 bases in the middle. The CDR3 DNA reads as TGTGCCAGCAGCTTGACTAGTGATGAGCAGTTCTTC. It codes for CASSLTSDEQFF.

This CDR3 reads CASSFLRGTGELFF. CDR3 coding DNA: TGTGCCAGCAGCTTCCTCCGTGGCACCGGGGAGCTGTTTTTT. The J gene is TRBJ2-2, the V gene TRBV7-2, with unresolved D. Trimming left V 3 bases short and J 4 bases short, with 9 bases between. The CDR3 contains 14 residues. From germline, CDR1 is SGHTA and CDR2 FQGNSA.

The rearrangement uses TRBV7-9 and TRBJ2-7; the D gene is possibly TRBD1 (6 bases). V was clipped by 3 bases and J by 5 bases, with 17 bases between them. This CDR3 is built from 15 residues. Germline CDR1 reads SEHNR; CDR2 reads FQNEAQ (reference sequence). CDR3 DNA sequence: TGTGCCAGCAGCTTCACGGAGTCACAGGGAAACGAGCAGTACTTC. Amino acids: CASSFTESQGNEQYF.

This sequence joins TRBV5-1 and TRBJ2-7; D may correspond to TRBD1 or TRBD2 (6 bases each). The CDR3 runs to 15 residues. Germline lookup yields CDR1 SGHRS and CDR2 YFSETQ. Trimming shortened V by 0 bases and J by 4 bases, and 14 bases separated the two germline ends. The CDR3 DNA sequence: TGCGCCAGCAGCTTGGTGTTAGGGGGGAGGTACGAGCAGTACTTC. Protein: CASSLVLGGRYEQYF.

The V gene is TRBV4-1, the J gene TRBJ2-1; no definite D call. The CDR3 has 14 amino acids. Germline V gene sequence: CDR1 MGHRA, CDR2 YSYEKL. Trimming shortened V by 4 bases and J by 5 bases, and 12 bases separated the two germline ends. CDR3 nucleotides: TGCGCCAGCAGCCCCGTTTCGGCTCACAATGAGCAGTTCTTC. It translates to CASSPVSAHNEQFF.

In this sample, this clone turned up a few times. The CDR3 loop reads CASSQGRNNEQFF. CDR3 DNA: TGTGCCAGCAGCCAAGGCCGGAATAATGAGCAGTTCTTC. The chain joins TRBV16 to TRBJ2-1; unclear D gene. Germline loops: CDR1 KGHSY, CDR2 FQNENV. This CDR3 has 13 residues. Deletions cut 2 bases from V and 7 bases from J, with 9 bases between. The full variable domain, with the rest looked up from reference TRBV16 and TRBJ2-1, is GEEVAQTPKHLVRGEGQKAKLYCAPIKGHSYVFWYQQVLKNEFKFLISFQNENVFDETGMPKERFSAKCLPNSPCSLEIQATKLEDSAVYFCASSQGRNNEQFFGPGTRLTVL.